This TCR beta chain was captured by sequencing in a study of PD-1 blockade in classical Hodgkin lymphoma. Method: immunoSEQ multiplex PCR; TCRdb's copy keeps in-frame clones and lacks some. Altogether about 23,000 clones are present, 90% being singletons, with the ten largest covering 0.4% to 0.5%. Trimming left V 0 bases short and J 6 bases short, with 9 bases between. Germline V gene sequence: CDR1 KGHSY, CDR2 FQNENV. This CDR3 comprises 14 residues. Study findings and constraints: Repertoire differences lack defined causes, possibly disease activity or prior therapy. Diminished baseline TCR diversity has been reported in newly diagnosed patients relative to healthy donors.

Time point noted: newly diagnosed, previously untreated cHL patient sample. Negative magnetic selection isolated CD4+ T cells from thawed PBMCs. As a comparison, the study used PBMCs from newly diagnosed, untreated classical Hodgkin lymphoma. Remarks on this clone: What it binds is unknown.

This chain joins TRBV16 and TRBJ1-3, with D possibly TRBD1 on 6 matching bases. What was sequenced was CD4+ T cells from blood. The receptor was isolated from a human donor with classical Hodgkin lymphoma. The CDR3 DNA follows: TGTGCCAGCAGCCAATCGACAGGACCAAACACCATATATTTT. Its protein is CASSQSTGPNTIYF.